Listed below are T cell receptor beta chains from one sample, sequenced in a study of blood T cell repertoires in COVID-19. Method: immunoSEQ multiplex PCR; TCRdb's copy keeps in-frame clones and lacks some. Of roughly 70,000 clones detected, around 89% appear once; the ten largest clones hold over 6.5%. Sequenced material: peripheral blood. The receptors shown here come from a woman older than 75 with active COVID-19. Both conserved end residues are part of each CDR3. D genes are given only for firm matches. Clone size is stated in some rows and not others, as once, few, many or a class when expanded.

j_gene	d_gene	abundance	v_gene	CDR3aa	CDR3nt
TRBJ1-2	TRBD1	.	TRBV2	CASSPGQVDYGYTF	TGTGCCAGCAGTCCGGGACAGGTCGACTATGGCTACACCTTC
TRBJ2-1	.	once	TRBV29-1	CSVENPGDGSYNEQFF	TGCAGCGTTGAAAATCCAGGGGACGGCTCCTACAATGAGCAGTTCTTC
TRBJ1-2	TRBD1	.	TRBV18	CASSPLVQGAYGYTF	TGTGCCAGCTCACCCCTAGTACAGGGGGCTTATGGCTACACCTTC
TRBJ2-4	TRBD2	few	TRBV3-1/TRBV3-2	CASSQAGTIGDIQYF	TGTGCCAGCAGCCAGGCCGGGACTATTGGGGACATTCAGTACTTC
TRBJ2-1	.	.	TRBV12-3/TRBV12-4	CASSFGGAQFF	TGTGCCAGCAGTTTCGGCGGGGCGCAGTTCTTC
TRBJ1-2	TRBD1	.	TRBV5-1	CASSRTEGAGGYTF	TGCGCCAGCAGCCGAACCGAGGGGGCGGGAGGCTACACCTTC
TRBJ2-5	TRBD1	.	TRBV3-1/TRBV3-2	CASIPDRGRETQYF	TGTGCCAGCATCCCGGACAGGGGGCGAGAGACCCAGTACTTC
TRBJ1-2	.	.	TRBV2	CASSDGASGRSTPYGYTF	TGTGCCAGCAGTGATGGGGCATCCGGGCGCTCAACCCCCTATGGCTACACCTTC
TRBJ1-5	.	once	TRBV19	CASWDNSRGQPQHF	TGTGCCAGCTGGGACAATTCAAGGGGTCAGCCCCAGCATTTT
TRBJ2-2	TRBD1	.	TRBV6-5	CASSQPGQGTGELFF	TGTGCCAGCAGTCAGCCGGGACAGGGCACCGGGGAGCTGTTTTTT
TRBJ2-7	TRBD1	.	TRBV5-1	CASSLATGGIHEQYF	TGCGCCAGCAGCTTAGCGACAGGGGGTATCCACGAGCAGTACTTC
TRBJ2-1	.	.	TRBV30	CAWNPSSYNEQFF	TGTGCCTGGAATCCGAGCTCCTACAATGAGCAGTTCTTC
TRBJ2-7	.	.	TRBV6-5	CASSYVGEQYF	TGTGCCAGCAGTTACGTCGGCGAGCAGTACTTC
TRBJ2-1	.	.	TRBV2	CASSDLGSSYNEQFF	TGTGCCAGCAGTGACCTGGGGAGCTCCTACAATGAGCAGTTCTTC
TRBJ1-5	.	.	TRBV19	CASTTLGGGDQPQHF	TGTGCCAGTACTACCTTGGGGGGAGGGGATCAGCCCCAGCATTTT
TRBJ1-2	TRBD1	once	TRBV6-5	CASRRGVAGGGYTF	TGTGCCAGCAGACGAGGGGTTGCAGGGGGTGGCTACACCTTC
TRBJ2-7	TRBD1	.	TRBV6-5	CASSRQGSSYEQYF	TGTGCCAGCAGTCGACAGGGATCTTCCTACGAGCAGTACTTC
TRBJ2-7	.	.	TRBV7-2	CASSLVGGFDYEQYF	TGTGCCAGCAGCTTAGTAGGGGGTTTCGACTACGAGCAGTACTTC
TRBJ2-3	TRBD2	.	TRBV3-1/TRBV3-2	CASSQDWLGLAGLLPDTQYF	TGTGCCAGCAGCCAAGACTGGCTAGGACTAGCGGGACTTCTTCCAGATACGCAGTATTTT
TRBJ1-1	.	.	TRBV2	CASSENLNRVMNTEAFF	TGTGCCAGCAGTGAAAACCTCAACAGGGTGATGAACACTGAAGCTTTCTTT
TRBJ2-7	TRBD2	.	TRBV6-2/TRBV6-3	CASSGLAGTGRVREQYF	TGTGCCAGCAGCGGACTAGCGGGGACTGGCCGGGTTCGGGAGCAGTACTTC
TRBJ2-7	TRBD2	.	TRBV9	CASSPRIGLADQYF	TGTGCCAGCAGCCCAAGGATCGGGCTAGCGGATCAGTACTTC
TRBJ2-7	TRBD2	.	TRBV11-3	CASSLSGLAGEKKYF	TGTGCCAGCAGCTTATCAGGACTAGCGGGGGAAAAGAAGTACTTC
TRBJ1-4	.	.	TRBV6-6	CASSYAQEYEKLFF	TGTGCCAGCAGTTACGCCCAGGAATATGAAAAACTGTTTTTT
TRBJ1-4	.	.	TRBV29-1	CSAVRATGEKLFF	TGCAGCGCCGTGAGGGCCACTGGGGAAAAACTGTTTTTT
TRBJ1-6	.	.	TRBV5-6	CASSLDYSPLHF	TGTGCCAGCAGCTTGGACTATTCACCCCTCCACTTT
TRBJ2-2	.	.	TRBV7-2	CASSSSGRAGELFF	TGTGCCAGCAGCTCCTCCGGGCGGGCCGGGGAGCTGTTTTTT
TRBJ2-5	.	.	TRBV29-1	CSVEDSGTQYF	TGCAGCGTTGAAGATTCCGGGACCCAGTACTTC
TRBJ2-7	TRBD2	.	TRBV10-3	CAISGGLTEQYF	TGTGCCATCAGTGGGGGACTAACAGAGCAGTACTTC
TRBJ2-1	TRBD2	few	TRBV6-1	CASSEVPGGALRNEQFF	TGTGCCAGCAGTGAAGTCCCCGGGGGGGCCTTACGCAATGAGCAGTTCTTC
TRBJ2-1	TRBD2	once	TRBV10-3	CAISESGLANNEQFF	TGTGCCATCAGTGAGTCGGGACTAGCGAACAATGAGCAGTTCTTC
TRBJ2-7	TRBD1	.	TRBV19	CASSTGTGFYEQYF	TGTGCCAGTAGTACAGGGACAGGGTTCTACGAGCAGTACTTC
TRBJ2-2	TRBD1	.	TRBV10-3	CATSPGTGGANTGELFF	TGTGCCACCTCCCCGGGGACAGGGGGCGCGAACACCGGGGAGCTGTTTTTT
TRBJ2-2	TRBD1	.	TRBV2	CASSEGLQGEGELFF	TGTGCCAGCAGTGAAGGACTACAGGGGGAGGGGGAGCTGTTTTTT
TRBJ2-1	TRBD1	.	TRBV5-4	CASSRSSQGHNEQFF	TGTGCCAGCAGCCGTTCCTCACAGGGGCATAATGAGCAGTTCTTC
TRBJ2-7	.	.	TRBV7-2	CASSLVTGIGAEQYF	TGTGCCAGCAGCTTAGTAACAGGGATTGGGGCCGAGCAGTACTTC
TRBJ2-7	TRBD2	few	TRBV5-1	CASSLSGRAYHEQYF	TGCGCCAGCAGCCTTAGCGGGAGGGCCTACCACGAGCAGTACTTC
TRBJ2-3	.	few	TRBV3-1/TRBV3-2	CASSPPGGTDTQYF	TGTGCCAGCAGCCCACCGGGGGGCACAGATACGCAGTATTTT
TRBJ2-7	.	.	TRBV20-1	CSANIMDNAYF	TGCAGTGCTAATATCATGGACAACGCGTACTTC
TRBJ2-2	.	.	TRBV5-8	CASSSWTLTSGELFF	TGTGCCAGCAGCTCCTGGACTCTAACATCCGGGGAGCTGTTTTTT
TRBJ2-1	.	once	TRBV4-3	CASSSVESISYNEQFF	TGCGCCAGCAGCTCCGTCGAGAGCATATCCTACAATGAGCAGTTCTTC
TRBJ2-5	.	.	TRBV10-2	CASTRLGARETQYF	TGCGCCAGCACCCGTCTGGGGGCAAGGGAGACCCAGTACTTC